This T cell receptor (beta chain) originates from a study of regulatory T cells. General study points: Skewed V and J usage and few unique V-J pairs marked patient repertoires, most in Tregs. Hydrophobic residues at CDR3 positions 6 and 7 were enriched in conventional CD4+ T cells of CD3G-deficient patients.

Primers: 52 TRBV forward and 13 TRBJ reverse. The method was immunoSEQ multiplex PCR; TCRdb's version includes in-frame clones alone and lacks a portion of them. The sample includes under 45,000 clones, about nine tenths of them seen just once. In its sample, this clone was seen a few times. What it binds is unknown. Germline lookup yields CDR1 SEHNR and CDR2 FQNEAQ (reference sequence). The CDR3 length is 14 residues. V lost 4 bases and J lost 7, with 16 bases in between. All CD3G-deficient patients showed autoimmunity, more severe in two. Patients, 2 to 39 years old, had expanded memory T-cell proportions. CD4+ T cells were divided by sorting: CD25-high CD127-low Tregs, CD25-low CD127-high conventional cells.

This clonotype originated in a person aged 18 to 30 with CD3G deficiency. This chain uses TRBV7-9 with TRBJ1-2; D is unresolved. What was sequenced was conventional CD4+ T cells sorted from blood. The CDR3 DNA follows: TGTGCCAGCAGCTCCGTGCCGGGGTATGGTGGCTACACCTTC. Translating it yields CASSSVPGYGGYTF.